This T cell receptor beta chain was recorded in a study of blood T cell repertoires in COVID-19 (dated by TCRdb to the early 2020s). Turning to the overall study: Samples from collaborators originated in the United States, Italy and Spain and spanned both the acute and convalescent phases of COVID-19. The material from the prospective study consisted of cDNA or gDNA derived from T cells, B-cell-depleted T cells, or PBMCs. Samples were obtained from the ongoing ImmuneRACE study (first 160 participants) and from 1,200 or so subjects provided by 6 global collaborators. Where HLA class I and class II types were available, the types were taken from metadata supplied by the sample provider, not from assay-based typing. A freely available public database, intended as a resource for researchers studying the immune response to SARS-CoV-2, is where the repertoires were released. Deeply sampled blood TCRbeta repertoires from subjects exposed to, actively infected with, or recovered from COVID-19 were included in the dataset. The sample metadata nearly always contained a de-identified subject ID, COVID-19 status, age in years and sex. What the research found in general, with its limitations: The quantity of clinical and demographic metadata differed by source and by participant and was supplied without curation.

The collaborating institutions used their own protocols to collect whole blood in K2EDTA tubes. For TCRbeta analysis, collaborators shipped samples as frozen whole blood, isolated PBMCs, or DNA extracted from either of those sample types. From its cysteine to its phenylalanine, the CDR3 spans 12 amino acids. CDR3 DNA is the only sequence kept; it has 36 bases, read in frame from the first base. From a lookup of the germline V gene (reference sequence), CDR1 and CDR2 are SEHNR and FQNEAQ. V trim: 5 bases; J trim: 7 bases; unmatched bases: 1. A word on this clone: What antigen it recognizes has not been identified. The record has no base qualities; no much larger clone is one base away.

The immunoSEQ Assay, a bias-controlled multiplex PCR, was used to amplify TCRbeta CDR3 regions from genomic DNA. Under the source paper's analysis protocol: Within the assay, amplification of reference gene primers was used to estimate how many nucleated cells each sample contained. Sequence reads were collapsed and filtered to measure the absolute abundance of every unique TCRbeta CDR3 rearrangement. For each sample, productive Simpson clonality was calculated as the square root of Simpson's diversity index across productive rearrangements. What TCRdb holds here is the immuneACCESS table cut down to in-frame rearrangements. Part of the clones is not present; checked against another copy, under half of the missing clones reflect an unresolved V gene, and the others are unexplained. Clone size and the V and J calls come from that table; the DNA yielded D and trimming. In this sample the table shows about 210,000 clones, 83% of which occur a single time. Of the sample, 2% to 3% falls within the top ten clones.

The rearranged segments are TRBV7-9 and TRBJ1-2; 10 nucleotides in the junction match TRBD1. Sequenced sample: peripheral blood. This TCR came from a woman aged 40 to 49 with active or convalescent COVID-19. CDR3 loop: CASSGDRGGYTF. In nucleotide form, the sequence is TGTGCCAGCAGCGGGGACAGGGGTGGCTACACCTTC.